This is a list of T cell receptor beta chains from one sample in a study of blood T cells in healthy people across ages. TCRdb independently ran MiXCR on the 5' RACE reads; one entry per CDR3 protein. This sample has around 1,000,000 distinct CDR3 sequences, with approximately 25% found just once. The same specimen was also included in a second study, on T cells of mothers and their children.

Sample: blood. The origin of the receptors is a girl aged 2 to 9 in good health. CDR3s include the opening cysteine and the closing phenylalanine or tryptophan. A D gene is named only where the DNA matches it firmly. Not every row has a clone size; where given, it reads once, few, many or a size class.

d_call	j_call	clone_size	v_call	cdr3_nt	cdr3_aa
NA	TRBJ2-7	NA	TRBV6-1	TGTGCCAGCAGCGAAGTGGCCGGTAGTTCCTACGAGCAGTACTTC	CASSEVAGSSYEQYF
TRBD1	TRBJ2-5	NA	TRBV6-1	TGTGCCAGCAGTGGCCGGGACAGGCGGACGGAGACCCAGTACTTC	CASSGRDRRTETQYF
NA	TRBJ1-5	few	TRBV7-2	TGTGCCAGCAGTAAAGGTGGGACCGGGCAGCCCCAGCATTTT	CASSKGGTGQPQHF
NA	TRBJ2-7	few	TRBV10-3	TGTGCCATCAGTGAGGAAGGTACTGGTTACGAGCAGTACTTC	CAISEEGTGYEQYF
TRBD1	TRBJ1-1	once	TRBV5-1	TGCGCCAGCAGCTCCCTGATCTTCGACAGGGGAGGCACTGAAGCTTTCTTT	CASSSLIFDRGGTEAFF
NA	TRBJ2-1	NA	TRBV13	TGTGCCAGCAGCTTGGGTTTCAGAAACAATGAGCAGTTCTTC	CASSLGFRNNEQFF
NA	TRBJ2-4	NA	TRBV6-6	TGTGCCAGCAGTTACTCGATGCAGGGGACGCGCATTCAGTACTTC	CASSYSMQGTRIQYF
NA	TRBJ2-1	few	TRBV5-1	TGCGCCAGCAGCTCCGTGAGTTCCTACAATGAGCAGTCCTTC	CASSSVSSYNEQSF
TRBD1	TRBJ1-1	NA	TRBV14	TGTGCCAGCAGCCTGGACAGGGCCTTGAACACTGAAGCTTTCTTT	CASSLDRALNTEAFF
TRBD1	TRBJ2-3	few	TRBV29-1	TGCAGCGTTGATGGTGGTGGTTACAGGGGAATAGATACGCAGTATTTT	CSVDGGGYRGIDTQYF
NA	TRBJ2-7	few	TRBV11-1	TGTGCCAGCAGCCGAAAGCGGTTGGGGGGTGAGCAGTACTTC	CASSRKRLGGEQYF
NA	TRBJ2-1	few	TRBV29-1	TGCAGCGTTATTAAACCCGGAGCGGGTGAGCAGTTCTTC	CSVIKPGAGEQFF
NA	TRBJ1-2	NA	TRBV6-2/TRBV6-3	TGTGCCAGCAGTCCCCGGACGGCCCCATTTTTTGTTGGCTACACCTTC	CASSPRTAPFFVGYTF
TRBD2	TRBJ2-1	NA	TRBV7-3	TGTGCCAGCAGCGCCTTAGCGGGTTCGAGCTCCTACAATGAGCAGTTCTTC	CASSALAGSSSYNEQFF
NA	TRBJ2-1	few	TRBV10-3	TGTGCCATACAAGGTCGAGGGGACGACCCGCAGTTCTTC	CAIQGRGDDPQFF
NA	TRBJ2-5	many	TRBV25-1	TGTGCCAGCAGTGAGACAGAAGAGACCCAGTACTTC	CASSETEETQYF
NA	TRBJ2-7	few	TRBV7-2	TGTGCCAGCAGCCCCCGGACAAGCAACCTTCCCTACGAGCAGTACTTC	CASSPRTSNLPYEQYF
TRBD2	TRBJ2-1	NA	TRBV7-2	TGTGCCAGCAGTCGATTGCTAGCGGACTCTTACAATGAGCAGTTCTTC	CASSRLLADSYNEQFF
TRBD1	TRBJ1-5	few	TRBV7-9	TGTGCCAGCAGCGGACAGGGTGCTCAGCCCCAGCATTTT	CASSGQGAQPQHF
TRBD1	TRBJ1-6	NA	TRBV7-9	TGTGCCAGCAGCATTCTTCAGGGGGTAAATTCACCCCTCCACTTT	CASSILQGVNSPLHF
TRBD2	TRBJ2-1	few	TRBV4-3	TGCGCCAGCAGCCCGGGACTAGCGAGTCAAGAGCAGTTCTTC	CASSPGLASQEQFF
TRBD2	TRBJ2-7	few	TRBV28	TGTGCCAGCTCGGAGGTAGGGACTAGCGGGATTCTTGTGGAGCAGTACTTC	CASSEVGTSGILVEQYF
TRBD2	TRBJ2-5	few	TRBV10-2	TGCGCCAGCAGAGCGGGAGGACCGCAAGAGACCCAGTACTTC	CASRAGGPQETQYF
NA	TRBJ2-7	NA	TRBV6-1	TGTGCCAGCAGTGAAGCAGAAGGGGGGGATTACGAGCAGTACTTC	CASSEAEGGDYEQYF
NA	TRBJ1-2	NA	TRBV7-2	TGTGCCAGCAGCTCAGACGACTACTATGGCTACACCTTC	CASSSDDYYGYTF
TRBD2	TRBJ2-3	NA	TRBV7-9	TGTGCCAGCAGCTCGACTAGCAACCTGGGGGATACGCAGTATTTT	CASSSTSNLGDTQYF
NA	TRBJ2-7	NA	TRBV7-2	TGTGCCAGCAGCTTTGGAGTTTACGGCTACGAGCAGTACTTC	CASSFGVYGYEQYF
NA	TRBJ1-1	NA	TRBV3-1	TGTGCCAGCAGCCAAGTCTGGACAACGAACACTGAAGCTTTCTTT	CASSQVWTTNTEAFF